This TCR beta chain came from a study of blood T cell repertoires in COVID-19. The CDR3 is made up of 15 amino acids. Germline V gene data show CDR1 as LNHDA and CDR2 as SQIVND (reference sequence). The junction had 8 bases not matched to a gene; V was cut back by 2 bases and J by 8 bases. As processed by the authors: Amplifying reference gene primers gave estimates of nucleated cell counts. Some clones are missing from TCRdb's copy, which holds only in-frame ones; the method was immunoSEQ multiplex PCR. V and J calls and clone size are given by that table; D and trimming were obtained from the DNA. The sample carries about 300,000 clones, 75% to 90% recorded once. Cohorts were based on clinical histories the participants reported. This clone has only one observation.

This receptor was identified in a woman in her 30s who had been exposed to COVID-19. Sequencing used PBMCs or T cells enriched from blood (not recorded which). The chain carries TRBV19 and TRBJ2-3; 9 bases agree with TRBD2. CDR3 amino acids: CASSILAGTAGTQYF. In DNA form, the CDR3 reads TGTGCCAGTAGTATACTAGCGGGAACCGCAGGTACGCAGTATTTT.